The rows below give T cell receptor beta chains drawn from one sample of a study of T-cell memory formation after mild COVID-19. TCRdb re-analysed the 5' RACE reads in MiXCR, keeping a single row per CDR3 protein. This sample yields roughly 560,000 distinct CDR3 sequences, of which 20% are seen a single time; around 12% belongs to the top ten. The specimen sequenced was PBMCs or a T cell subset sorted from them (not recorded which). Every receptor here comes from an adult woman who had mild COVID-19 (a few samples of this study predate the infection). Cell type and time point are not known. The CDR3 runs from the conserved cysteine through the conserved F or W. D genes are given only for firm matches. The size of a clone is reported for some rows only, either as once, few or many, or as a class for expanded clones.

j_call v_call clone_size d_call cdr3_aa cdr3_nt
TRBJ1-1 TRBV5-1 - TRBD1 CASSLGTGGDTEAFF TGCGCCAGCAGCTTGGGGACAGGGGGAGACACTGAAGCTTTCTTT
TRBJ1-5 TRBV10-3 - TRBD1 CAISATGGDQPQHF TGTGCCATCAGTGCAACAGGGGGCGATCAGCCCCAGCATTTT
TRBJ1-2 TRBV7-9 - TRBD1 CASSYPGQGVQGYTF TGTGCCAGCAGCTACCCGGGACAGGGCGTTCAGGGCTACACCTTC
TRBJ2-3 TRBV6-1 - TRBD1 CASSLGQGISFLAYNTQYF TGTGCCAGCAGTCTGGGACAGGGTATCTCGTTTTTGGCTTATAATACGCAGTATTTT
TRBJ2-7 TRBV12-3/TRBV12-4 - TRBD1 CASSRPGQGLYEQYF TGTGCCAGCAGCCGGCCGGGACAGGGATTGTACGAGCAGTACTTC
TRBJ1-3 TRBV6-5 few - CASRGQFSGNTIYF TGTGCCAGCAGAGGACAGTTCTCTGGAAACACCATATATTTT
TRBJ2-1 TRBV12-3/TRBV12-4 few - CASTTGGTYNEQFF TGTGCCAGCACCACCGGGGGTACCTACAATGAGCAGTTCTTC
TRBJ2-3 TRBV9 - - CASSALGADTQYF TGTGCCAGCAGCGCGCTCGGGGCAGATACGCAGTATTTT
TRBJ2-1 TRBV6-4 many - CASSDLGGNNEQFF TGTGCCAGCAGTGACTTGGGGGGTAACAATGAGCAGTTCTTC
TRBJ2-3 TRBV3-1 once - CASSQELRYTDTQYF TGTGCCAGCAGCCAAGAGTTAAGGTACACAGATACGCAGTATTTT
TRBJ2-7 TRBV7-7 - TRBD1 CASSLGMDRGYEQYF TGTGCTAGCAGCTTAGGGATGGACAGGGGTTACGAGCAGTACTTC
TRBJ2-7 TRBV27 few - CASSLRAGRDEQYF TGTGCCAGCAGTTTACGGGCGGGAAGGGACGAGCAGTACTTC
TRBJ2-7 TRBV5-1 few TRBD1 CASSFGHRGIDEQYF TGCGCCAGCAGCTTCGGGCACAGGGGCATCGACGAGCAGTACTTC
TRBJ2-7 TRBV12-3/TRBV12-4 once - CASSLRGLVQYF TGTGCCAGCAGTTTGAGGGGGTTGGTGCAGTACTTC
TRBJ1-1 TRBV20-1 few - CSARVFGQPNTEAFF TGCAGTGCTAGAGTGTTCGGACAGCCCAACACTGAAGCTTTCTTT
TRBJ2-7 TRBV3-1 - TRBD1 CASSRFGTGELEQYF TGTGCCAGCAGCCGATTCGGGACAGGGGAGCTCGAGCAGTACTTC
TRBJ2-1 TRBV7-9 - TRBD1 CASSSSTGEPYNEQFF TGTGCCAGCAGCTCATCAACAGGGGAACCGTACAATGAGCAGTTCTTC
TRBJ2-2 TRBV6-5 few - CASSYAGLDTGELFF TGTGCCAGCAGTTACGCGGGATTAGACACCGGGGAGCTGTTTTTT
TRBJ2-2 TRBV5-1 - - CASSFTSRTGELFF TGCGCCAGCAGCTTTACTAGTAGGACCGGGGAGCTGTTTTTT
TRBJ1-2 TRBV6-5 few - CASSYLGSEGGYTF TGTGCCAGCAGTTACCTGGGGTCCGAGGGGGGCTACACCTTC
TRBJ1-6 TRBV30 - - CACKGEGNSPLHF TGTGCCTGCAAGGGGGAGGGGAATTCACCCCTCCACTTT
TRBJ2-2 TRBV6-5 many - CASSSPTGELFF TGTGCCAGCAGTTCCCCCACCGGGGAGCTGTTTTTT